This T cell receptor (beta chain) was captured in a study of post-analysis software for immune sequencing data (dated by TCRdb to about 2015). About the study as a whole: Relapsing-remitting, secondary progressive and progressive-relapsing multiple sclerosis were recorded as disease courses, and subtype annotation was lacking for some patients. Patient repertoires were compared against roughly 11 previously published healthy control repertoires from donors aged 6 to 25 years. A subset of samples was prepared in parallel using single-end sample barcoding, then pooled and co-amplified after Illumina adapter ligation.

Comments on this clonotype: It lacks a known antigen. Per-base qualities were not stored, and no clone one base away is much larger.

The library was obtained by PCR. Sequencing used an Illumina HiSeq 2500. To reduce PCR and sequencing biases, unique molecular identifiers were incorporated into the TCR beta cDNA libraries. Per 1 to 10 million input T cells, 500,000 or so cDNA molecules were obtained, such that each molecule approximated one T cell. The same protocol used for the earlier healthy control dataset was applied to prepare and sequence the patient libraries. Within a given batch, samples were prepared together, multiplexed and sequenced on the same HiSeq lane. In the paper's pipeline: Raw barcoded reads were processed with MIGEC, discarding single-read molecular identifier groups before consensus assembly and CDR3 extraction. Clonotype tables were post-analysed with VDJtools, normalizing diversity by down-sampling all datasets to the smallest sample size. Repertoire overlap clustering matched CDR3 amino acid but not nucleotide sequences to correct batch-related cross-sample contamination. TCRdb applied fastp at Q25 and MiXCR to the public reads, then kept only in-frame beta chains. Each CDR3 protein gets just one entry, which takes the most common genes and DNA from the rows behind it. It is TCRdb's table, rather than the study itself, that gives the V and J calls and clone size. Recorded for this sample are under 900,000 distinct CDR3 sequences; roughly 50% of them occurred a single time. The ten largest clones represent 4% to 5.5% of the sample.

Including the terminal cysteine and phenylalanine, the CDR3 comprises 15 residues. The retained sequence is limited to the CDR3, 45 bases, with the frame set at the first base. The junction shows trimming of 0 bases on V and 6 bases on J, and the gene matches do not reach 6 bases of it. From a lookup of the germline V gene, CDR1 and CDR2 are SGHRS and YFSETQ. To demonstrate the VDJtools post-analysis software, the study profiled TCR beta repertoires from the peripheral blood of 13 young patients with multiple sclerosis. The multiple sclerosis patients were children and adolescents between roughly 6 and 16 years of age. Study-wide conclusions, independent of this receptor: Strong co-clustering of samples prepared in the same batch was shown by direct clustering with F measure, prompting a batch-effect correction. Patients showed significantly higher frequencies than controls for a handful of TRBV segments, among them TRBV5-6, TRBV5-1 and TRBV20-1. The multiple sclerosis patient group was slightly younger than the control group. Normalized Chao1 diversity was significantly lower in multiple sclerosis patients than controls, suggesting substantial peripheral T-cell clonal expansion.

The chain was built from TRBV5-1 and TRBJ2-3, with 8 bases aligning to TRBD2. Sequencing was carried out using blood. The sequence was collected from a girl aged 5-17 years with multiple sclerosis. In nucleotide form, the sequence is TGCGCCAGCAGCTTGGAAGGGACTAGTGGGGATACGCAGTATTTT. The translation is CASSLEGTSGDTQYF. The CDR3, completed at both ends by the reference TRBV5-1 and TRBJ2-3 genes, gives the full variable domain KAGVTQTPRYLIKTRGQQVTLSCSPISGHRSVSWYQQTPGQGLQFLFEYFSETQRNKGNFPGRFSGRQFSNSRSEMNVSTLELGDSALYLCASSLEGTSGDTQYFGPGTRLTVL.